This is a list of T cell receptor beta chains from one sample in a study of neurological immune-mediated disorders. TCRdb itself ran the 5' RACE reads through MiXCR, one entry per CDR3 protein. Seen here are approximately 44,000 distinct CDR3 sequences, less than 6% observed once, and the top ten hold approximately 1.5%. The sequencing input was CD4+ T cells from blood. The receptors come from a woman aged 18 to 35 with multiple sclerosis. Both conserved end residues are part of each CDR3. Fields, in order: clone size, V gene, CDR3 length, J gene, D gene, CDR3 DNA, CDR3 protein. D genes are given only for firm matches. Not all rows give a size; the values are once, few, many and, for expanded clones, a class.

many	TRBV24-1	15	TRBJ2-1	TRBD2	TGTGCCACCAGTGCGGGAGGGACGAACAACAATGAGCAGTTCTTC	CATSAGGTNNNEQFF
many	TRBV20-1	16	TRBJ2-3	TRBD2	TGCAGTGCTAGAGATGGGCGGGGGGCCGGCACAGATACGCAGTATTTT	CSARDGRGAGTDTQYF
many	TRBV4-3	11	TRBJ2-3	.	TGCGCCAGCAGCCAGTCGGACGCGCAGTATTTT	CASSQSDAQYF
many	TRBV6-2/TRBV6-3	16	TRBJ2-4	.	TGTGCCAGCAGTTACACGGACCGACTAGCCAAAAACATTCAGTACTTC	CASSYTDRLAKNIQYF
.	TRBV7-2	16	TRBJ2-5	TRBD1	TGTGCCAGCAGCGAAAGAGGACAGGGGATTTTAAAGACCCAGTACTTC	CASSERGQGILKTQYF
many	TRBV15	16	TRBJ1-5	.	TGTGCCACCAGCAGAGATCCCCAGGGAGGGAATCAGCCCCAGCATTTT	CATSRDPQGGNQPQHF
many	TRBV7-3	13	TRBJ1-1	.	TGTGCCAGCAGCTTAAGGGCAGGGAGGAGAGCTTTCTTT	CASSLRAGRRAFF
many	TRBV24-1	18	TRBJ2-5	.	TGTGCCGCCTCGGACGTAGAGGAGGGCCGGGAACTCCAAGAGACCCAGTACTTC	CAASDVEEGRELQETQYF
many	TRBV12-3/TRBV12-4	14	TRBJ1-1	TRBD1	TGTGCCAGCAGTTTCCGGACAGGGAGAACTGAAGCTTTCTTT	CASSFRTGRTEAFF
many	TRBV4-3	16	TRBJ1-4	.	TGCGCCAGCAGCCAAGATGGTCGGGGGGCTTTTGAAAAACTGTTTTTT	CASSQDGRGAFEKLFF
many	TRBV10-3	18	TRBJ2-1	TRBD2	TGTGCCATCACCGAAAAGACTAGCGGGAGGGAGTTCTACAATGAGCAGTTCTTC	CAITEKTSGREFYNEQFF
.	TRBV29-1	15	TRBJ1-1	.	TGCAGCGTTGAAGACGGGCTTTATATGGACACTGAAGCTTTCTTT	CSVEDGLYMDTEAFF
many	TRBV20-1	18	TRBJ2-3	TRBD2	TGCAGTGCTAGAATTGGGCTTTTCGGACTAGCGGGAGGAGATACGCAGTATTTT	CSARIGLFGLAGGDTQYF
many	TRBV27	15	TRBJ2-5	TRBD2	TGTGCCAGCAAAAACCCGACTAGCGGCCAAGAGACCCAGTACTTC	CASKNPTSGQETQYF
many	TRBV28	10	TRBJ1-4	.	TGTGCCAGCAGTGGGGAAAAACTGTTTTTT	CASSGEKLFF
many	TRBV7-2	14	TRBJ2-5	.	TGTGCCAGCAGCTTAGAAGGGTACCAAGAGACCCAGTACTTC	CASSLEGYQETQYF